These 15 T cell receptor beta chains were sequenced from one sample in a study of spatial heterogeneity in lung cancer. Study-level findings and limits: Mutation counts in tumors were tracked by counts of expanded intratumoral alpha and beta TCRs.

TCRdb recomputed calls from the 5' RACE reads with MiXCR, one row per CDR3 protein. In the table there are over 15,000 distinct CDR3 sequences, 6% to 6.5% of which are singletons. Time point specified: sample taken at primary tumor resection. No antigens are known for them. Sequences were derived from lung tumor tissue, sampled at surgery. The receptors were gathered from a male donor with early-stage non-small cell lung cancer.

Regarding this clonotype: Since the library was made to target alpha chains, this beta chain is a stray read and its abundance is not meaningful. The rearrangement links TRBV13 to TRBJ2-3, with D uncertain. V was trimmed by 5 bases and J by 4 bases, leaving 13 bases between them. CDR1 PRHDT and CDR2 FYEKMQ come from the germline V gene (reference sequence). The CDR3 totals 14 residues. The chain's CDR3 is CASSPRLGPDTQYF. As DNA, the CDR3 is TGTGCCAGCAGCCCCCGCCTAGGACCAGATACGCAGTATTTT. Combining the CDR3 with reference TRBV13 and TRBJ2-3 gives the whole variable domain AAGVIQSPRHLIKEKRETATLKCYPIPRHDTVYWYQQGPGQDPQFLISFYEKMQSDKGSIPDRFSAQQFSDYHSELNMSSLELGDSALYFCASSPRLGPDTQYFGPGTRLTVL.

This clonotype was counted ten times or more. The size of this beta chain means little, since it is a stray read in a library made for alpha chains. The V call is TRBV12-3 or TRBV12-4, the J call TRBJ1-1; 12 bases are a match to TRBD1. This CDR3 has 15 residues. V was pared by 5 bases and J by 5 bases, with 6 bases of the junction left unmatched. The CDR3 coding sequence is TGTGCCAGCAGTCCGGGACAGGGGGCGGCTACTGAAGCTTTCTTT. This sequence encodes CASSPGQGAATEAFF.

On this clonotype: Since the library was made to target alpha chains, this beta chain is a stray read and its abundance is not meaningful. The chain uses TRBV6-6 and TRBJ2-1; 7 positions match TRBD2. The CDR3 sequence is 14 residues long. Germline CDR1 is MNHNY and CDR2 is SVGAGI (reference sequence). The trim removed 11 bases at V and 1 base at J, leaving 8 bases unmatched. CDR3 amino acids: CAATGGGSYNEQFF. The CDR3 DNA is TGTGCCGCAACGGGCGGGGGTTCCTACAATGAGCAGTTCTTC.

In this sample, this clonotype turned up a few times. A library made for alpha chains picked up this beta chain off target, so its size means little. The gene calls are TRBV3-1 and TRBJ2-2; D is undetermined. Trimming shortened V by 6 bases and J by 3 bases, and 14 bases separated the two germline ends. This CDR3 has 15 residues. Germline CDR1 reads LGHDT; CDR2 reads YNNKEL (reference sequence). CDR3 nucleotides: TGTGCCAGCAGTCTATCCAGCGCGTACACCGGGGAGCTGTTTTTT. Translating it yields CASSLSSAYTGELFF. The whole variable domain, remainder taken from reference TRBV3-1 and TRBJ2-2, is DTAVSQTPKYLVTQMGNDKSIKCEQNLGHDTMYWYKQDSKKFLKIMFSYNNKELIINETVPNRFSPKSPDKAHLNLHINSLELGDSAVYFCASSLSSAYTGELFFGEGSRLTVL.

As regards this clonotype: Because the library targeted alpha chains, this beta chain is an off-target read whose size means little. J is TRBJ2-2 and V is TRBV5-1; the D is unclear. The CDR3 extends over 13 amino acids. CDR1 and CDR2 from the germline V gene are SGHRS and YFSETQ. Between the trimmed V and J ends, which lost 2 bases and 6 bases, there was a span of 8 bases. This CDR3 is CASSLGTAGELFF. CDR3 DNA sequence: TGCGCCAGCAGCTTAGGTACGGCCGGGGAGCTGTTTTTT.

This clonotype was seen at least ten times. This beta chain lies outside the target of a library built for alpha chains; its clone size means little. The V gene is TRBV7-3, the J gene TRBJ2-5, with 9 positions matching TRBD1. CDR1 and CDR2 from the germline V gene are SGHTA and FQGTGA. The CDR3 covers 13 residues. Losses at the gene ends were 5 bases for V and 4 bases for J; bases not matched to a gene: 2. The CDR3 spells CASSADRGETQYF. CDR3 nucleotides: TGTGCCAGCAGCGCGGACAGGGGAGAGACCCAGTACTTC.

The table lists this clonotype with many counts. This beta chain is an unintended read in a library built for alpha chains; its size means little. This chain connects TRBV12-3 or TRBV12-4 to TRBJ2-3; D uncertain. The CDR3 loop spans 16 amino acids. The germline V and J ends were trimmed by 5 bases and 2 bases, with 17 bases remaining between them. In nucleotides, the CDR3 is TGTGCCAGCAGTCCCACGATCCCAGGATACACAGATACGCAGTATTTT. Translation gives CASSPTIPGYTDTQYF.

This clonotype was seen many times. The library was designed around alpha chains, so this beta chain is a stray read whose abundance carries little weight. The CDR3 here is CATKGASNQPQHF. The CDR3 nucleotides read TGTGCCACAAAGGGGGCGAGCAATCAGCCCCAGCATTTT. The chain combines TRBV6-5 with TRBJ1-5, with TRBD1 identical over 7 bases. The CDR3 extends over 13 amino acids. Germline trimming cut 10 bases from V and 1 base from J; bases unmatched to any gene: 4. The germline V gene encodes CDR1 MNHEY and CDR2 SVGAGI.

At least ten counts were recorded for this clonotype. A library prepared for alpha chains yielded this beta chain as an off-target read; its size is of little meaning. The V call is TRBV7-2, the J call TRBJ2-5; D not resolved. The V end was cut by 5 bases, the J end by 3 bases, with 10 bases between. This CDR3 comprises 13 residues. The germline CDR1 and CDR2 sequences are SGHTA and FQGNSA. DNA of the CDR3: TGTGCCAGCAGCACCGCCTGGAAAGAGACCCAGTACTTC. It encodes CASSTAWKETQYF.

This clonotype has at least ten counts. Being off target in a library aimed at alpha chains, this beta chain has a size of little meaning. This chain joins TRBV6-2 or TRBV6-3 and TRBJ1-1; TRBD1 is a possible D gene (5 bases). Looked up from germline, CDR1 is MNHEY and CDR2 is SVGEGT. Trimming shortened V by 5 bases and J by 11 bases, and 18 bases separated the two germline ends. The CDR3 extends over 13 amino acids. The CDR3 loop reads CASSRLRGRNAFF. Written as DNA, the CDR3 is TGTGCCAGCAGTCGCCTCCGGGGCAGAAACGCTTTCTTT.

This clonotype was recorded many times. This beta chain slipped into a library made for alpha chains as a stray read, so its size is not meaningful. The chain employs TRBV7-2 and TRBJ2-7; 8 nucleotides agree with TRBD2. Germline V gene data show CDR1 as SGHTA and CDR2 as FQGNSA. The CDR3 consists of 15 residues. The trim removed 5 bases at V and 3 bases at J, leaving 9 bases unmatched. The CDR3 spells CASSTREGSFYEQYF. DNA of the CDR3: TGTGCCAGCAGCACCCGGGAGGGATCATTCTACGAGCAGTACTTC.

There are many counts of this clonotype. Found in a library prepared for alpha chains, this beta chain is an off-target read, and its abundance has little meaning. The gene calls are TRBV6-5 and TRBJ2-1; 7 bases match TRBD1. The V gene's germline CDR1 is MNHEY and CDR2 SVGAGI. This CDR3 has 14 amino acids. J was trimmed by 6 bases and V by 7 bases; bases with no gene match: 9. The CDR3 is CASTQTDRFNEQFF. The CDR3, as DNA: TGTGCCAGCACCCAGACGGACAGGTTCAATGAGCAGTTCTTC.

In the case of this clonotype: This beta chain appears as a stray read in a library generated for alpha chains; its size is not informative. The chain's CDR3 is CASTQRARGSYEQYF. The CDR3 nucleotides are TGTGCCAGCACCCAGAGGGCCCGGGGGTCCTACGAGCAGTACTTC. The genes are TRBV6-1 and TRBJ2-7; D is possibly TRBD2 (6 bases). The germline V and J ends were trimmed by 7 bases and 1 base, with 17 bases remaining between them. This CDR3 is built from 15 residues. Per the germline V gene, CDR1 is MNHNS and CDR2 is SASEGT.

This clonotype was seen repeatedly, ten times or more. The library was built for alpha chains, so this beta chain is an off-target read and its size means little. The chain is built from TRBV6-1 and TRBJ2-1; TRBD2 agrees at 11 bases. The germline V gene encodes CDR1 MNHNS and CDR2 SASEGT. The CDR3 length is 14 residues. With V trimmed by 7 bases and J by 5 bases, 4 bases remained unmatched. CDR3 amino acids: CASTASGGNNEQFF. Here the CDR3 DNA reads TGTGCCAGCACGGCTAGCGGGGGGAACAATGAGCAGTTCTTC.

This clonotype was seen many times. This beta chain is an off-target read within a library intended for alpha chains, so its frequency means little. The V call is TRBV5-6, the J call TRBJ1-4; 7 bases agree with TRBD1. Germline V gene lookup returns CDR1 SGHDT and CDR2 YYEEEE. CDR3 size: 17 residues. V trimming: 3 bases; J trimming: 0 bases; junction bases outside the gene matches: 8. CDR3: CASSSSWDSSTNEKLFF. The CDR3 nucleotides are TGTGCCAGCAGCTCCTCCTGGGACAGCTCAACTAATGAAAAACTGTTTTTT.